The present T cell receptor beta chain was sequenced within a study of T cells in localized non-small cell lung cancer. V lost 2 bases, J lost 2 bases, and 10 bases lay in between. The CDR3 consists of 15 residues. The germline V gene has CDR1 LGHNA and CDR2 YNFKEQ. Overall study results and limits: Turning up in adjacent lung were a median around 60 of the top 100 tumor clones. Sequencing was limited to one tumor region, leaving the possibility of heterogeneity open. The study found T cell clonality highest in uninvolved adjacent lung, above tumor.

As for this clone: No antigen is known for it.

This table comes from immunoSEQ multiplex PCR, and its TCRdb copy is limited to in-frame clones, with some not included. The sample holds 72,000 or so clones, roughly nine tenths seen once. Sequencing used peripheral blood, obtained before any cancer treatment. The sequence derives from a male donor aged 60 or over with stage III squamous cell lung carcinoma. This chain connects TRBV4-2 to TRBJ1-3; D call uncertain. DNA of the CDR3: TGTGCCAGCAGCCAATGGTCGGCTGCTGGAAACACCATATATTTT. Translated: CASSQWSAAGNTIYF.